The entry that follows covers one TCR beta chain sequence. As processed by the authors: Quantification of nucleated cells was approximated via reference gene primer amplification. Some clones are missing from TCRdb's copy, which holds only in-frame ones; the method was immunoSEQ multiplex PCR. The D gene and trimming were derived from the DNA, and the V and J assignments and clone size from that table. The data show about 43,000 clones, roughly 87% seen once. These data originate in a study of blood T cell repertoires in COVID-19. Turning to the study itself: Samples taken during acute and convalescent COVID-19 were collected in the United States, Italy and Spain. Sample material is recorded as cDNA or gDNA derived from T cells, B-cell-depleted T cells, or PBMCs.

Trimming removed 5 bases at V and 5 bases at J, with 12 bases between. The CDR3 length is 13 residues. Germline CDR1 and CDR2: WNHNN and SYGVQD (reference sequence). This clonotype originated in a woman aged 80 or older with active COVID-19. V is TRBV10-1 and J is TRBJ1-1, with TRBD1 as a possible D gene (5 bases). Sequenced input: peripheral blood. Here the CDR3 reads CASSRNQGTEAFF. CDR3 nucleotides: TGCGCCAGCAGTCGAAATCAGGGAACTGAAGCTTTCTTT.